Described below is a single T cell receptor beta chain sequence and its context. The antigen is unknown. RNA was extracted and reverse transcribed into cDNA as the sequencing template. TCRdb's table, derived via immunoSEQ multiplex PCR, lists solely in-frame clones and lacks some. Of roughly 190,000 clones listed, around 56% are singletons. Stated treatment: oral pan-JAK inhibitor, 5-10 mg twice daily. In alopecia areata patients, both lesional scalp punch biopsies and peripheral blood were collected. The ends were cut back, 5 bases at V and 2 bases at J, with 2 bases in the middle. This CDR3 has 11 amino acids. Germline CDR1 is SEHNR and CDR2 is FQNEAQ (reference sequence). The sample originates from a study of CD8+ T cells in alopecia areata. Study-level background: Using the percentage of affected scalp area, treated patients' severity was scored. The study, taken as a whole, reports: The study found higher clonality in lesional than normal scalp, especially in alopecia totalis/universalis.

The chain couples TRBV7-9 to TRBJ2-3; D is unclear. The receptor was isolated from a human donor with alopecia areata. Sample: CD4+ T cells sorted from blood, taken at week 4, from a patient treated with tofacitinib. CDR3 DNA sequence: TGTGCCAGCAGCGCCACAGATACGCAGTATTTT. This sequence encodes CASSATDTQYF.